This passage covers 17 T cell receptor beta chains from one sample sequenced in a study of response to subunit inactivated influenza vaccine. One entry per CDR3 protein results from TCRdb running MiXCR on the RT-PCR reads. There are approximately 500,000 distinct CDR3 sequences in the sample; 13% to 15% occur only once, and roughly 10% lies in the top ten. The sequences come from PBMCs from blood, collected approximately 12 days after vaccination. The receptors were gathered from a middle-aged man who received an inactivated influenza vaccine.

This clonotype was seen only a few times. The rearrangement uses TRBV15 and TRBJ2-3, with D maybe TRBD2 (6 bases). The V gene's germline CDR1 is LNHNV and CDR2 YYDKDF (reference sequence). This CDR3 has 16 amino acids. Trimming pared 3 bases from V and 0 bases from J, leaving 13 bases between. The CDR3 DNA sequence: TGTGCCACCAGCAGGTCCCCGGGAGTCAGCACAGATACGCAGTATTTT. It yields the protein CATSRSPGVSTDTQYF.

This clonotype occurred many times. Mismatch with germline at one junction end may stem from a read error. The J gene is TRBJ1-1, the V gene TRBV12-3 or TRBV12-4; D is ambiguous. The CDR3 covers 13 residues. CDR3 sequence (DNA): TGCGCCAGCAGCTTGTGGGGTGACACTGAAGCTTTCTTT. It yields the protein CASSLWGDTEAFF.

The chain is built from TRBV29-1 and TRBJ2-5, with D perhaps TRBD1 (5 bases). Per germline, CDR1 SQVTM and CDR2 ANQGSEA. Trimming took 2 bases from V and 1 from J, leaving 8 bases between them. This CDR3 comprises 13 residues. This CDR3 reads CSVENRLQETQYF. In DNA, the CDR3 is TGCAGCGTTGAAAACAGGCTCCAAGAGACCCAGTACTTC.

V and J are TRBV2 and TRBJ1-2; TRBD1 might be the D (5 bases). Germline V CDR1 and CDR2: SNHLY, FYNNEI. Trimming took 6 bases from V and 2 from J, leaving 16 bases between them. CDR3 length: 15 amino acids. CDR3 protein: CASSVGTGLNYGYTF. For the CDR3, the DNA is TGTGCCAGCAGCGTAGGGACGGGGCTGAACTATGGCTACACCTTC.

The V gene is TRBV15, the J gene TRBJ2-5; 7 bases match TRBD2. V was clipped by 0 bases and J by 5 bases; unmatched bases: 6. The length of the CDR3 is 15 residues. Per the germline V gene, CDR1 is LNHNV and CDR2 is YYDKDF (reference sequence). CDR3 nucleotide sequence: TGTGCCACCAGCAGAGATCGACTAGCCGGGGAGACCCAGTACTTC. Translation: CATSRDRLAGETQYF.

This clonotype has more than one count but fewer than ten. This sequence joins TRBV18 and TRBJ2-5, with TRBD1 identical over 7 bases. The CDR3 runs 14 residues. J gave up 5 bases and V 5 bases, and 8 bases lay outside the gene matches. Germline values: CDR1 KGHSH, CDR2 LQKENI. Here the CDR3 DNA reads TGTGCCAGCTCATCCATACAGGGGACGGAGACCCAGTACTTC. Encoded protein: CASSSIQGTETQYF.

This clonotype was seen more than once but under ten times. The CDR3 nucleotides read TGCAGTGCTGGACAAGGCGGTAATGAAAAACTGTTTTTT. This codes for CSAGQGGNEKLFF. The V gene is TRBV20-1, the J gene TRBJ1-4, with D maybe TRBD1 (5 bases). The V end was cut by 5 bases, the J end by 4 bases, with 11 bases between. The CDR3 sequence is 13 residues long. From germline, CDR1 is DFQATT and CDR2 SNEGSKA (reference sequence).

This clonotype was observed a handful of times. This chain uses TRBV7-2 with TRBJ1-3; D call uncertain. Germline CDR1 and CDR2: SGHTA and FQGNSA. Trimming removed 2 bases at V and 4 bases at J, with 6 bases between. The CDR3 runs 13 residues. CDR3 in amino acids: CASSLITGNTIYF. The CDR3 region has the DNA TGTGCCAGCAGCTTAATAACCGGAAACACCATATATTTT. Using reference TRBV7-2 and TRBJ1-3 for the parts outside the CDR3, the full variable domain is GAGVSQSPSNKVTEKGKDVELRCDPISGHTALYWYRQSLGQGLEFLIYFQGNSAPDKSGLPSDRFSAERTGGSVSTLTIQRTQQEDSAVYLCASSLITGNTIYFGEGSWLTVV.

The table lists this clonotype with many counts. The V call is TRBV5-6, the J call TRBJ2-1; 8 bases align to TRBD2. With 6 bases clipped from V and 9 bases from J, the junction kept 8 bases outside the gene matches. The germline V gene has CDR1 SGHDT and CDR2 YYEEEE. The CDR3 length is 13 residues. The CDR3 DNA reads TGTGCCAGCACTGCTAGCGGGCTAGGTGAGCAGTTCTTC. Translating it yields CASTASGLGEQFF.

This chain uses TRBV28 with TRBJ1-3, with D unclear. V lost 6 bases and J lost 3, with 9 bases in between. Germline-derived CDR1 and CDR2 are MDHEN and SYDVKM. This CDR3 comprises 13 residues. The CDR3 protein is CASRVGVGNTIYF. In DNA, the CDR3 is TGTGCCAGCAGGGTCGGAGTTGGAAACACCATATATTTT. Together with reference TRBV28 and TRBJ1-3, the CDR3 gives the full variable domain: DVKVTQSSRYLVKRTGEKVFLECVQDMDHENMFWYRQDPGLGLRLIYFSYDVKMKEKGDIPEGYSVSREKKERFSLILESASTNQTSMYLCASRVGVGNTIYFGEGSWLTVV.

This clonotype was recorded many times. V is TRBV6-1 and J is TRBJ2-3; D could derive from TRBD1 or TRBD2 (5 bases each). V was cut by 5 bases and J by 2 bases, with 11 bases left in between. CDR1 MNHNS and CDR2 SASEGT come from the germline V gene. The CDR3 is made up of 14 amino acids. The CDR3 protein is CASSPGPNTDTQYF. CDR3 sequence (DNA): TGTGCCAGCAGTCCGGGACCGAACACAGATACGCAGTATTTT.

J is TRBJ2-1 and V is TRBV7-6; D is possibly TRBD2 (5 bases). The V end lost 3 bases, the J end lost 3 bases, and 9 bases lay between the germline ends. This CDR3 contains 14 residues. CDR1 is SGHVS, CDR2 FNYEAQ, per germline. CDR3 in amino acids: CASSLAGFYNEQFF. The CDR3 nucleotides are TGTGCCAGCAGCTTGGCGGGTTTCTACAATGAGCAGTTCTTC.

There are a few counts of this clonotype. CDR3 nucleotides: TGCGCCAGCAGCCACGAACAGGGGGCGGGCAATCAGCCCCAGCATTTT. This sequence encodes CASSHEQGAGNQPQHF. The chain uses TRBV4-1 and TRBJ1-5; 9 bases fit TRBD1. CDR1 is MGHRA and CDR2 is YSYEKL in the germline V gene. V gave up 3 bases and J gave up 2 bases; unmatched junction bases: 5. The CDR3 covers 16 residues.

This clonotype was seen a handful of times. The chain is built from TRBV24-1 and TRBJ2-7; maybe TRBD2 (5 bases). The CDR3 is 13 residues long. V lost 7 bases, J lost 7 bases, and 16 bases lay in between. The germline V gene encodes CDR1 KGHDR and CDR2 SFDVKD. The DNA for the CDR3 is TGTGCCACCAGCCGGGGAGTTTCGGGGGAGCAGTACTTC. It codes for CATSRGVSGEQYF.

The rearrangement joins TRBV6-2 or TRBV6-3 to TRBJ1-6; TRBD1 agrees at 10 bases. Trimming cost V 2 bases and J 0 bases; bases outside gene matches: 7. Germline loops: CDR1 MNHEY, CDR2 SVGEGT. This CDR3 is 19 amino acids long. CDR3 sequence reads: CASSYLGTGEGSYNSPLHF. CDR3 DNA sequence: TGTGCCAGCAGTTACCTCGGGACAGGGGAGGGCTCCTATAATTCACCCCTCCACTTT.

This clonotype was detected only a few times. The rearrangement links TRBV20-1 to TRBJ2-7; no clear D. With 3 bases removed from V and 7 bases from J, the gap between germline ends came to 10 bases. The CDR3 spans 11 residues. Germline V CDR1 and CDR2: DFQATT, SNEGSKA (reference sequence). The chain's CDR3 is CSARAFGEQYF. Here the CDR3 DNA reads TGCAGTGCTAGGGCATTTGGGGAGCAGTACTTC.

This clonotype came up a few times. The rearrangement uses TRBV15 and TRBJ2-3; D gene unclear. This CDR3 is built from 15 residues. Trimming shortened V by 1 base and J by 0 bases, and 8 bases separated the two germline ends. Looked up from germline, CDR1 is LNHNV and CDR2 is YYDKDF (reference sequence). Written as DNA, the CDR3 is TGTGCCACCAGCAGAGGCCGGGCGAGCACAGATACGCAGTATTTT. Residues: CATSRGRASTDTQYF. Full variable domain (missing parts from reference TRBV15 and TRBJ2-3): DAMVIQNPRYQVTQFGKPVTLSCSQTLNHNVMYWYQQKSSQAPKLLFHYYDKDFNNEADTPDNFQSRRPNTSFCFLDIRSPGLGDTAMYLCATSRGRASTDTQYFGPGTRLTVL.